These 18 T cell receptor beta chains came from one sample sequenced in a study of blood T cell repertoires in COVID-19. The repertoire was sequenced with immunoSEQ multiplex PCR; TCRdb's copy has only in-frame clones and lacks some. Of tens of thousands of clones listed, roughly 87% were seen once; the top ten hold less than 6.5%. The source material was peripheral blood. The receptors were sampled from a man in his sixties with acute or convalescent COVID-19.

V and J are TRBV12-3 or TRBV12-4 and TRBJ2-5; D not certain. Trimming took off 5 bases at V and 2 bases at J, with 9 bases between the two ends. This CDR3 region has 13 residues. CDR3 protein: CASSDLRQETQYF. CDR3 coding DNA: TGTGCCAGCAGTGACTTAAGGCAAGAGACCCAGTACTTC.

DNA of the CDR3: TGTGCCAGCAGTTACCTGCAGGGACAGCAGCCCCAGCATTTT. It translates to CASSYLQGQQPQHF. The genes are TRBV6-5 and TRBJ1-5; 7 bases align to TRBD1. This CDR3 has 14 residues. The V and J ends lost 2 bases and 7 bases, in that order; junction bases with no gene match: 5. CDR1 is MNHEY and CDR2 is SVGAGI in the germline V gene.

The CDR3 region has the DNA TGTGCCAGTTCGACAGTAATCAACTATGGCTACACCTTC. Amino acids: CASSTVINYGYTF. The rearrangement joins TRBV6-5 to TRBJ1-2, with D tentatively TRBD1 (5 bases). The germline V gene has CDR1 MNHEY and CDR2 SVGAGI. CDR3 length: 13 amino acids. V lost 9 bases and J 2 bases, leaving 13 bases between the germline ends.

This chain links TRBV25-1 with TRBJ2-1; D might be TRBD1 (5 bases). Germline V gene sequence: CDR1 MGHDK, CDR2 SYGVNS. V lost 2 bases and J lost 1, with 12 bases in between. The CDR3 is made up of 16 amino acids. The CDR3 loop reads CASSEGAGQSYNEQFF. CDR3 sequence (DNA): TGTGCCAGCAGTGAAGGGGCCGGGCAGTCCTACAATGAGCAGTTCTTC.

The chain has TRBV9 and TRBJ2-3; 7 bases match TRBD1. V was clipped by 2 bases and J by 0 bases; unmatched bases: 6. This CDR3 contains 16 residues. Per the germline V gene, CDR1 is SGDLS and CDR2 is YYNGEE. The CDR3 DNA follows: TGTGCCAGCAGCGTTTGGACAGGTATGAGCACAGATACGCAGTATTTT. Protein: CASSVWTGMSTDTQYF.

This chain uses TRBV19 with TRBJ1-4; tentatively, D is TRBD1 (6 bases). V was shortened by 6 bases and J by 6 bases, with 11 bases between the two germline ends. CDR1 is LNHDA, CDR2 SQIVND, per germline (reference sequence). CDR3 length: 13 residues. The chain's CDR3 is CASSEYRDEKLFF. The CDR3 nucleotides are TGTGCCAGTAGCGAATACAGGGATGAAAAACTGTTTTTT.

The rearrangement links TRBV7-6 to TRBJ1-5; 8 bases agree with TRBD1. Looked up from germline, CDR1 is SGHVS and CDR2 is FNYEAQ. The CDR3 extends over 14 amino acids. Trimming took 3 bases from V and 5 from J; bases not matched to a gene: 3. This CDR3 is CASSLTGVDQPQHF. The CDR3 DNA is TGTGCCAGCAGCTTGACAGGGGTGGATCAGCCCCAGCATTTT.

V and J are TRBV18 and TRBJ1-2, with 7 nucleotides matching TRBD1. Trimming took 3 bases from V and 14 from J; bases not matched to a gene: 9. Germline CDR1 KGHSH, CDR2 LQKENI. The CDR3 length is 12 residues. The CDR3 here is CASSPNTGVGTF. The CDR3 DNA reads TGTGCCAGCTCACCGAACACAGGGGTAGGGACCTTC.

V usage is TRBV18 and J usage is TRBJ1-1; D gene ambiguous. The V end was cut by 0 bases, the J end by 2 bases, with 13 bases between. Looked up from germline, CDR1 is KGHSH and CDR2 is LQKENI. There are 16 residues in the CDR3. In DNA form, the CDR3 reads TGTGCCAGCTCACCACCGAGGAGGGAACGAAACACTGAAGCTTTCTTT. Residues: CASSPPRRERNTEAFF.

The genes are TRBV7-2 and TRBJ1-3, with D uncertain. The germline V gene has CDR1 SGHTA and CDR2 FQGNSA. This CDR3 comprises 16 residues. The V and J ends lost 9 bases and 0 bases respectively, with 18 bases between them. The CDR3 region has the DNA TGTGCCAGTACTCCAATGCCAGGCCTCTCTGGAAACACCATATATTTT. It is translated as CASTPMPGLSGNTIYF. Combining the CDR3 with reference TRBV7-2 and TRBJ1-3 gives the whole variable domain GAGVSQSPSNKVTEKGKDVELRCDPISGHTALYWYRQSLGQGLEFLIYFQGNSAPDKSGLPSDRFSAERTGGSVSTLTIQRTQQEDSAVYLCASTPMPGLSGNTIYFGEGSWLTVV.

The J gene is TRBJ2-2, the V gene TRBV7-2; maybe TRBD1 (5 bases). This CDR3 is 14 amino acids long. CDR1 is SGHTA, CDR2 FQGNSA, per germline. The V end was cut by 2 bases, the J end by 6 bases, with 10 bases between. CDR3 sequence reads: CASSLSGNAGELFF. The CDR3 bases are TGTGCCAGCAGCTTATCAGGGAATGCCGGGGAGCTGTTTTTT.

This chain links TRBV7-9 with TRBJ1-2; tentative D call: TRBD1 (6 bases). From germline, CDR1 is SEHNR and CDR2 FQNEAQ (reference sequence). The V and J ends lost 5 bases and 4 bases respectively, with 17 bases between them. The CDR3 length is 15 residues. In nucleotides, the CDR3 is TGTGCCAGCAGCCATCCGACAGGCTCCGTCTATGGCTACACCTTC. The encoded protein is CASSHPTGSVYGYTF.

This chain joins TRBV7-2 and TRBJ2-6, with a possible D match to TRBD2 (6 bases). This CDR3 comprises 17 residues. Germline assignment: CDR1 SGHTA and CDR2 FQGNSA. V dropped 1 base and J dropped 0 bases, with 10 bases sitting between them. In DNA form, the CDR3 reads TGTGCCAGCAGCTTAGTGGGACTGTCCTCTGGGGCCAACGTCCTGACTTTC. This gives the protein CASSLVGLSSGANVLTF. The full variable domain, rest sourced from reference TRBV7-2 and TRBJ2-6, is GAGVSQSPSNKVTEKGKDVELRCDPISGHTALYWYRQSLGQGLEFLIYFQGNSAPDKSGLPSDRFSAERTGGSVSTLTIQRTQQEDSAVYLCASSLVGLSSGANVLTFGAGSRLTVL.

V usage is TRBV7-2 and J usage is TRBJ2-1, with D maybe TRBD1 (7 bases). The CDR3 extends over 15 amino acids. Trimming took off 1 base at V and 3 bases at J, with 10 bases between the two ends. The germline V gene encodes CDR1 SGHTA and CDR2 FQGNSA. CDR3: CASSLGQGGYNEQFF. CDR3 DNA sequence: TGTGCCAGCAGCTTAGGGCAGGGGGGCTACAATGAGCAGTTCTTC.

The chain joins TRBV7-2 to TRBJ2-7; a possible D gene is TRBD2 (6 bases). Per germline, CDR1 SGHTA and CDR2 FQGNSA. V shed 5 bases and J shed 7 bases, with 18 bases lying between them. CDR3 length equals 14 residues. The CDR3 spells CASSPPGGRREQYF. In DNA form, the CDR3 reads TGTGCCAGCAGCCCACCCGGAGGGAGGCGGGAGCAGTACTTC.

This chain joins TRBV19 and TRBJ2-4; a possible D gene is TRBD2 (5 bases). Germline V lookup: CDR1 LNHDA, CDR2 SQIVND (reference sequence). With 5 bases removed from V and 0 bases from J, the gap between germline ends came to 11 bases. This CDR3 has 15 amino acids. The CDR3 DNA reads as TGTGCCAGTAGTGACCGGGAACGAGCCAAAAACATTCAGTACTTC. Translated: CASSDRERAKNIQYF.

The chain has TRBV7-2 and TRBJ1-2, with D tentatively TRBD1 (5 bases). The CDR3 contains 16 residues. V was shortened by 1 base and J by 0 bases, with 12 bases between the two germline ends. From germline, CDR1 is SGHTA and CDR2 FQGNSA. CDR3 amino acids: CASSLDRGSSNYGYTF. DNA for the CDR3: TGTGCCAGCAGCTTAGATAGGGGCAGTTCTAACTATGGCTACACCTTC.

This clone was detected only a few times. The chain uses TRBV13 and TRBJ1-1, with no clear D. Trimming stripped 1 base from V and 0 bases from J, with 12 bases between. Germline CDR1 PRHDT, CDR2 FYEKMQ (reference sequence). This CDR3 is built from 16 residues. The CDR3 DNA follows: TGTGCCAGCAGCTTAGTTTCTATGGGCCTGAACACTGAAGCTTTCTTT. This gives the protein CASSLVSMGLNTEAFF.